Listed here are 20 T cell receptor beta chains from one sample, sequenced in a study of T cells in narcolepsy. The repertoire was sequenced with immunoSEQ multiplex PCR; TCRdb's copy has only in-frame clones and lacks some. The table records about 31,000 clones, about three quarters of them present only once. The specimen sequenced was CD45RA- memory CD4+ T cells from PBMCs. All receptors derive from a human donor with narcolepsy.

J is TRBJ2-7 and V is TRBV5-6; TRBD1 matches 8 bases. Germline assignment: CDR1 SGHDT and CDR2 YYEEEE. CDR3 length: 15 residues. Trimming took 0 bases from V and 6 from J; bases not matched to a gene: 8. CDR3 sequence (DNA): TGTGCCAGCAGCTTGGCAGGGGGCGCGCAGCGCGAGCAGTACTTC. It yields the protein CASSLAGGAQREQYF.

In nucleotides, the CDR3 is TGTGCCAGCAGCTTGGGGACAGGGGGGAATGGCAATCAGCCCCAGCATTTT. It translates to CASSLGTGGNGNQPQHF. The rearrangement joins TRBV5-4 to TRBJ1-5, with 10 bases aligning to TRBD1. The CDR3 extends over 17 amino acids. V gave up 0 bases and J gave up 2 bases; unmatched junction bases: 5. Germline assignment: CDR1 SGHNT and CDR2 YYREEE (reference sequence). The full variable domain, in which reference TRBV5-4 and TRBJ1-5 provide the parts outside the CDR3, is ETGVTQSPTHLIKTRGQQVTLRCSSQSGHNTVSWYQQALGQGPQFIFQYYREEENGRGNFPPRFSGLQFPNYSSELNVNALELDDSALYLCASSLGTGGNGNQPQHFGDGTRLSIL.

J is TRBJ2-3 and V is TRBV2; D may be TRBD2 (5 bases). Germline V gene data show CDR1 as SNHLY and CDR2 as FYNNEI. V gave up 6 bases and J gave up 1 base, with 14 bases separating them. This CDR3 is 15 amino acids long. CDR3 DNA: TGTGCCAGCAGCCGGACTCAGGCCGGCACAGATACGCAGTATTTT. Translated: CASSRTQAGTDTQYF.

There are a few counts of this clone. The rearrangement uses TRBV10-3 and TRBJ2-1, with 10 nucleotides matching TRBD2. This CDR3 has 17 amino acids. Germline V lookup: CDR1 ENHRY, CDR2 SYGVKD. Trimming at V came to 6 bases and at J to 7 bases, leaving 15 bases not matched to a gene. CDR3 sequence reads: CAISHSGGAIGRNEQFF. The DNA of the CDR3 is TGTGCCATCAGCCACAGCGGGGGGGCGATAGGGCGGAATGAGCAGTTCTTC.

The V call is TRBV7-8, the J call TRBJ1-1, with D perhaps TRBD1 (6 bases). Germline V gene lookup returns CDR1 SGHVS and CDR2 FQNEAQ. V was shortened by 3 bases and J by 3 bases, with 14 bases between the two germline ends. The CDR3 extends over 15 amino acids. DNA for the CDR3: TGTGCCAGCAGCTTGATGACAGGCCCATACACTGAAGCTTTCTTT. Translating gives CASSLMTGPYTEAFF.

The chain couples TRBV18 to TRBJ1-1; D is possibly TRBD1 (5 bases). Germline V lookup: CDR1 KGHSH, CDR2 LQKENI. This CDR3 has 15 amino acids. V was trimmed by 3 bases and J by 4 bases, leaving 15 bases between them. The CDR3 DNA reads TGTGCCAGCTCACCCGGGGGAATGGGCGGCACTGAAGCTTTCTTT. Translating it yields CASSPGGMGGTEAFF. The entire variable domain, with the rest obtained from reference TRBV18 and TRBJ1-1, is as follows: NAGVMQNPRHLVRRRGQEARLRCSPMKGHSHVYWYRQLPEEGLKFMVYLQKENIIDESGMPKERFSAEFPKEGPSILRIQQVVRGDSAAYFCASSPGGMGGTEAFFGQGTRLTVV.

This clone was observed a single time. The chain combines TRBV7-6 with TRBJ2-5; D remains unclear. V lost 4 bases to trimming and J lost 2 bases, with 2 bases between them. The germline V gene encodes CDR1 SGHVS and CDR2 FNYEAQ. This CDR3 has 11 amino acids. The CDR3 DNA reads as TGTGCCAGCAGCTGGCAAGAGACCCAGTACTTC. It specifies CASSWQETQYF.

This clone has just a few counts. The chain is built from TRBV19 and TRBJ2-2, with D tentatively TRBD1 (5 bases). CDR1 is LNHDA, CDR2 SQIVND, per germline (reference sequence). The CDR3 totals 12 residues. V shed 5 bases and J shed 8 bases, with 9 bases lying between them. DNA of the CDR3: TGTGCCAGTAGTGTAAGGGGTGGGGAGCTGTTTTTT. Its protein product is CASSVRGGELFF.

V gene TRBV9 combines with J gene TRBJ2-7, with TRBD2 as a possible D gene (5 bases). The ends were cut back, 0 bases at V and 3 bases at J, with 13 bases in the middle. The CDR3 is 15 residues long. In germline, CDR1 is SGDLS, CDR2 YYNGEE. The CDR3 DNA reads as TGTGCCAGCAGCGTAGGAAGTATCGAGGGCTACGAGCAGTACTTC. The encoded protein is CASSVGSIEGYEQYF.

The gene calls are TRBV2 and TRBJ2-3; D gene uncertain. CDR1 and CDR2 (germline): SNHLY, FYNNEI. The V end was cut by 2 bases, the J end by 1 base, with 7 bases between. This CDR3 contains 14 residues. The chain's CDR3 is CASSEQTRTDTQYF. CDR3 DNA: TGTGCCAGCAGTGAACAGACTCGCACAGATACGCAGTATTTT.

This clone was recorded a few times. This sequence joins TRBV6-5 and TRBJ2-2; tentative D call: TRBD2 (6 bases). Deletions cut 5 bases from V and 8 bases from J, with 9 bases between. Germline lookup yields CDR1 MNHEY and CDR2 SVGAGI. CDR3 length: 12 amino acids. The CDR3 nucleotides read TGTGCCAGCAGTGCACGGGGGGGGGAGCTGTTTTTT. Translating gives CASSARGGELFF.

J is TRBJ2-2 and V is TRBV6-6, with D tentatively TRBD2 (6 bases). CDR3 length: 16 amino acids. Trimming shortened V by 6 bases and J by 2 bases, and 16 bases separated the two germline ends. CDR1 MNHNY and CDR2 SVGAGI come from the germline V gene (reference sequence). The CDR3 here is CASRGGPGSNTGELFF. CDR3 in DNA: TGTGCCAGCAGGGGGGGTCCCGGGTCTAACACCGGGGAGCTGTTTTTT.

This clone has just a few counts. The V and J genes are TRBV19 and TRBJ1-6, with TRBD1 as a possible D gene (6 bases). Germline V gene data show CDR1 as LNHDA and CDR2 as SQIVND (reference sequence). The CDR3 totals 15 residues. V was pared by 9 bases and J by 10 bases, with 22 bases between. The CDR3 sequence: CASANRGQGRSPLHF. DNA for the CDR3: TGTGCCAGCGCAAACCGAGGGCAGGGGAGATCACCCCTCCACTTT.

The chain has TRBV4-2 and TRBJ2-7, with D possibly matching TRBD2 (6 bases). This CDR3 spans 16 amino acids. The germline gives CDR1 LGHNA, CDR2 YNFKEQ. The ends were cut back, 0 bases at V and 1 base at J, with 13 bases in the middle. In DNA form, the CDR3 reads TGTGCCAGCAGCCAAGATGACGGGGCGGGATCCTACGAGCAGTACTTC. It specifies CASSQDDGAGSYEQYF.

This clone has just a few counts. V and J are TRBV5-8 and TRBJ2-7; 10 bases map to TRBD1. With 3 bases clipped from V and 3 bases from J, the junction kept 3 bases outside the gene matches. Germline CDR1 and CDR2: SGHTS and YDEGEE. The CDR3 is 14 amino acids. CDR3 loop: CASSSRTGGYEQYF. The CDR3 DNA sequence: TGTGCCAGCAGCTCCCGGACAGGGGGCTACGAGCAGTACTTC.

V gene TRBV15 combines with J gene TRBJ1-4; D gene uncertain. Deletions cut 3 bases from V and 5 bases from J, with 10 bases between. There are 14 residues in the CDR3. Germline V gives CDR1 LNHNV, CDR2 YYDKDF (reference sequence). CDR3 protein: CATSRAAKNEKLFF. CDR3 in DNA: TGTGCCACCAGCAGGGCAGCGAAGAATGAAAAACTGTTTTTT.

This chain connects TRBV14 to TRBJ2-1; TRBD2 agrees at 16 bases. Germline V gives CDR1 SGHDN, CDR2 FVKESK. The CDR3 is 20 amino acids. The V segment lost 4 bases and the J segment 1 base; nucleotides outside the gene matches: 10. CDR3 protein: CASSRYSGLAGGRSYNEQFF. The CDR3 DNA reads TGTGCCAGCAGCCGTTATTCGGGACTAGCGGGAGGGCGATCCTACAATGAGCAGTTCTTC.

The chain has TRBV5-1 and TRBJ1-1; no firm D call. The germline gives CDR1 SGHRS, CDR2 YFSETQ. The V and J ends lost 1 base and 0 bases respectively, with 10 bases between them. CDR3 length equals 15 residues. CDR3 sequence reads: CASSLYGRMNTEAFF. The CDR3 DNA is TGCGCCAGCAGCTTGTACGGTCGGATGAACACTGAAGCTTTCTTT. Filled out from reference TRBV5-1 and TRBJ1-1, the complete variable domain reads KAGVTQTPRYLIKTRGQQVTLSCSPISGHRSVSWYQQTPGQGLQFLFEYFSETQRNKGNFPGRFSGRQFSNSRSEMNVSTLELGDSALYLCASSLYGRMNTEAFFGQGTRLTVV.

The chain employs TRBV29-1 and TRBJ2-5; TRBD2 aligns across 9 bases. CDR3 size: 15 residues. The junction had 7 bases not matched to a gene; V was cut back by 3 bases and J by 2 bases. Germline CDR1 reads SQVTM; CDR2 reads ANQGSEA. The CDR3 spells CSVEVAGGTQETQYF. As DNA, the CDR3 is TGCAGCGTTGAGGTTGCGGGGGGGACACAAGAGACCCAGTACTTC.

The chain combines TRBV5-1 with TRBJ2-1; 8 bases are shared with TRBD2. The CDR3 spans 15 residues. V lost 3 bases and J lost 1; bases outside the gene matches: 3. The germline V gene encodes CDR1 SGHRS and CDR2 YFSETQ. CDR3 DNA sequence: TGCGCCAGCAGCTCGGCTAGCGGGTCCTACAATGAGCAGTTCTTC. Its translation: CASSSASGSYNEQFF.